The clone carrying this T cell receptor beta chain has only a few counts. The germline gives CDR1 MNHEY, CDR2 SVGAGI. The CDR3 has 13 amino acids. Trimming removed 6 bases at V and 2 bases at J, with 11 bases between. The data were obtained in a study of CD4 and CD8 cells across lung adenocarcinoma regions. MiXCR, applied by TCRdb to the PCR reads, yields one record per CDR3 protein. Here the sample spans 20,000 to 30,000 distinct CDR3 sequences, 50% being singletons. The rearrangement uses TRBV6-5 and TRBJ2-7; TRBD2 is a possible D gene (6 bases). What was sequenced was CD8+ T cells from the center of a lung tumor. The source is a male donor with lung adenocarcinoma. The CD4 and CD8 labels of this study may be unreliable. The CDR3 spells CASSQDYPYEQYF. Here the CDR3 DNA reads TGTGCCAGCAGCCAGGACTATCCCTACGAGCAGTACTTC.